What follows are 5 T cell receptor beta chains derived from one specimen sequenced in a study of shared clonotypes between healthy human individuals. Clones were read by immunoSEQ multiplex PCR, and TCRdb kept only the in-frame ones, dropping some. This table has hundreds of thousands of clones, approximately 73% appearing once. Input material: memory CD4+ T cells sorted from blood. The subset here: CD45RA-negative fraction. These receptor sequences come from a woman aged 30 to 39 in good health.

The genes are TRBV7-2 and TRBJ2-3; D tentatively fits TRBD1 or TRBD2 (6 bases each). This CDR3 has 15 residues. V lost 5 bases and J 0 bases, leaving 12 bases between the germline ends. From germline, CDR1 is SGHTA and CDR2 FQGNSA. For the CDR3, the DNA is TGTGCCAGCAGCCCCGGGGGCCCTAGCACAGATACGCAGTATTTT. Residues: CASSPGGPSTDTQYF.

As regards this clone: This CDR3 is also generated by other DNA sequences in the sample. CDR3 sequence reads: CASSLGQNTGELFF. As DNA, the CDR3 is TGCGCCAGCAGCCTCGGACAGAACACCGGGGAGCTGTTTTTT. The chain employs TRBV5-1 and TRBJ2-2, with a weak D call TRBD1 (5 bases). Germline V gives CDR1 SGHRS, CDR2 YFSETQ. V was clipped by 4 bases and J by 1 base, with 8 bases between them. This CDR3 is built from 14 residues.

V and J are TRBV7-9 and TRBJ1-2; TRBD1 might be the D (5 bases). The CDR3 covers 13 residues. The germline V gene has CDR1 SEHNR and CDR2 FQNEAQ (reference sequence). Trimming took 8 bases from V and 7 from J, leaving 17 bases between them. As DNA, the CDR3 is TGTGCCAGCCGTCGTAGTGAGGGGCTTGGCTACACCTTC. This sequence encodes CASRRSEGLGYTF.

This clone was recorded a few times. The chain has TRBV7-9 and TRBJ2-3; D gene ambiguous. Germline-derived CDR1 and CDR2 are SEHNR and FQNEAQ (reference sequence). V lost 7 bases and J 3 bases, leaving 17 bases between the germline ends. The CDR3 covers 15 residues. DNA of the CDR3: TGTGCCAGCACCTCCACCGATCCCACTACAGATACGCAGTATTTT. It is translated as CASTSTDPTTDTQYF.

CDR3 sequence: CASLGLQGMGYAEQFF. The CDR3 DNA reads TGTGCCAGCTTGGGATTACAGGGGATGGGGTACGCTGAGCAGTTCTTC. This rearrangement joins TRBV11-2 to TRBJ2-1, with 7 bases matching TRBD1. CDR1 SGHAT and CDR2 FQNNGV come from the germline V gene. Trimming removed 8 bases from V and 9 bases from J; junction bases left unmatched: 19. This CDR3 contains 16 residues.